The rows below give T cell receptor beta chains drawn from one sample of a study of cytomegalovirus exposure and HLA in healthy donors. Here immunoSEQ multiplex PCR was the method, and the copy in TCRdb shows in-frame clones only, minus some. The repertoire holds about 90,000 clones, with 65% to 85% as singletons. Sequencing was carried out using PBMCs. These receptors originate from a young man in good health and CMV-seronegative. Each CDR3 is given with its conserved first and last residue. The order of the fields is V gene, D gene, CDR3 protein. A D gene is named only where the DNA matches it firmly.

V: TRBV27
D: -
CDR3: CASSSQGLTNEKLFF

V: TRBV29-1
D: -
CDR3: CSVEGLVNEQFF

V: TRBV29-1
D: TRBD1
CDR3: CSVDQGTGLYGYTF

V: TRBV30
D: -
CDR3: CAWSASGYHGYTF

V: TRBV6-1
D: -
CDR3: CASSDTDRGAEAFF

V: TRBV5-1
D: -
CDR3: CASSLGATSDNEKLFF

V: TRBV6-1
D: TRBD2
CDR3: CASSALAYSTDTQYF

V: TRBV6-1
D: TRBD1
CDR3: CASRGPGQGNTIYF

V: TRBV10-3
D: -
CDR3: CAISEPEGVNTEAFF

V: TRBV13
D: -
CDR3: CASSLRNNQPQHF

V: TRBV30
D: TRBD1
CDR3: CAWLDRGRVNTEAFF

V: TRBV2
D: -
CDR3: CASSVTGYSPLHF

V: TRBV9
D: -
CDR3: CASSVTSQETQYF

V: TRBV19
D: TRBD1
CDR3: CASRGGQGVGYNEQFF

V: TRBV20-1
D: -
CDR3: CSAGEDQPQHF

V: TRBV30
D: -
CDR3: CAWSRVSYEQYF

V: TRBV6-5
D: -
CDR3: CASQPQGKDGYTF

V: TRBV11-2
D: TRBD2
CDR3: CASSDPGLVYEQYF

V: TRBV2
D: -
CDR3: CASRLNQPQHF

V: TRBV10-3
D: TRBD1
CDR3: CAISEPGQGKSF

V: TRBV25-1
D: -
CDR3: CASSEGLSLNEQFF

V: TRBV27
D: TRBD1
CDR3: CASSSRGRLDTQYF

V: TRBV5-8
D: -
CDR3: CASSLIGGRDQPQHF

V: TRBV30
D: TRBD1
CDR3: CAWRRVQGNTEKLFF

V: TRBV30
D: -
CDR3: CAWSAVVRYGYTF

V: TRBV19
D: -
CDR3: CASSTSGRYTEAFF

V: TRBV9
D: TRBD1
CDR3: CASSVDPGQGHNEQFF

V: TRBV5-1
D: TRBD2
CDR3: CASSSPGTSGRNAYEQYF

V: TRBV4-3
D: -
CDR3: CASSQEGSPTDTQYF

V: TRBV7-3
D: -
CDR3: CASSPGLRKDTQYF

V: TRBV7-9
D: TRBD1
CDR3: CASSFDRDSEKLFF

V: TRBV13
D: -
CDR3: CASSPGEGQPQHF

V: TRBV27
D: -
CDR3: CASGQSSMNTEAFF

V: TRBV7-2
D: TRBD1
CDR3: CASGHRGHSTGELFF

V: TRBV28
D: TRBD1
CDR3: CASATRGPPGEAFF

V: TRBV2
D: -
CDR3: CASTTSGWTEAFF

V: TRBV7-9
D: -
CDR3: CASNPPRTGNGYTF

V: TRBV7-9
D: -
CDR3: CASSSYPGVRSYGYTF

V: TRBV18
D: -
CDR3: CASSPGRPEAFF

V: TRBV4-1
D: TRBD1
CDR3: CASSQRQGAGSQPQHF

V: TRBV30
D: -
CDR3: CAWSTWGGRMSDTQYF

V: TRBV14
D: -
CDR3: CASTDSYSNQPQHF

V: TRBV28
D: -
CDR3: CASSFGSAGSGELFF

V: TRBV27
D: -
CDR3: CASTAISGEQYF

V: TRBV27
D: TRBD1
CDR3: CASSLTQGATGELFF

V: TRBV5-3
D: TRBD1
CDR3: CARSCDRGHQPQHF

V: TRBV2
D: -
CDR3: CASSEDSLLSNQPQHF

V: TRBV7-3
D: TRBD1
CDR3: CASSDGTGFGYTF

V: TRBV6-4
D: TRBD1
CDR3: CASSVGQGLPRTEAFF

V: TRBV7-9
D: -
CDR3: CASSSYLTGSNEKLFF

V: TRBV9
D: -
CDR3: CASSSLSGIRTEAFF

V: TRBV28
D: TRBD1
CDR3: CASSPGTDPQPQHF

V: TRBV30
D: -
CDR3: CAWSVANEQFF

V: TRBV7-8
D: -
CDR3: CASSLDSFREQYF

V: TRBV4-3
D: -
CDR3: CASSQDLQSSNYGYTF

V: TRBV4-2
D: -
CDR3: CASSHLQGINYGYTF

V: TRBV28
D: -
CDR3: CASSPRETQYF